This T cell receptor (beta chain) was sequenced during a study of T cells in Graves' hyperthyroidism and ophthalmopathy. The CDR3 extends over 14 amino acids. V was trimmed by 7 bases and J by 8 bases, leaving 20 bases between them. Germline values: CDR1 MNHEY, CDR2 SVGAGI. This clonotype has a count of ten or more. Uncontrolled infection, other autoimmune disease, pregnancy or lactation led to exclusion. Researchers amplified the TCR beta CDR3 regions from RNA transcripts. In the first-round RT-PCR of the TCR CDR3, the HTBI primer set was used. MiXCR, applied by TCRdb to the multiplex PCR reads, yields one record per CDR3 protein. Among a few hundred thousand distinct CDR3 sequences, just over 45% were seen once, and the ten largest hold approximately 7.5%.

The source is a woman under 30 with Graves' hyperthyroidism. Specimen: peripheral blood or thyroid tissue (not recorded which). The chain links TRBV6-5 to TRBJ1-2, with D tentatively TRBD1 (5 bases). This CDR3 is CASTLPQELGGYTF. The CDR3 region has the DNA TGTGCCAGCACCCTCCCACAGGAGCTTGGGGGCTACACCTTC.